The source of this T cell receptor beta chain is a study of neurological immune-mediated disorders. Study-wide results and limits: The highest TCR clonal expansion occurred in HTLV-1-associated myelopathy; multiple sclerosis fell below healthy controls. Across subjects, no CDR3 amino acid sequence appeared in expanded clones of more than one subject, a finding that suggested private repertoires in all groups.

This clonotype was detected ten times or more. What it recognizes is unknown. Time point: longitudinal time-point 2. Libraries used 2 million unsorted PBMCs kept frozen in RNAlater. This CDR3 spans 14 amino acids. The V end was cut by 4 bases, the J end by 3 bases, with 12 bases between. Per the germline V gene, CDR1 is SGHRS and CDR2 is YFSETQ. TCRdb redid the calling of the 5' RACE reads with MiXCR, one entry per CDR3 protein. Of roughly 98,000 distinct CDR3 sequences listed, roughly 13% are singletons. The sequence came from a female donor with HTLV-1-associated myelopathy (HAM/TSP). The chain joins TRBV5-1 to TRBJ2-3; the D gene is possibly TRBD2 (5 bases). The sequenced sample consisted of PBMCs. The CDR3 DNA sequence: TGCGCCAGCAGCCCGGATCCGGGGACAGATACGCAGTATTTT. Translated, it gives CASSPDPGTDTQYF.